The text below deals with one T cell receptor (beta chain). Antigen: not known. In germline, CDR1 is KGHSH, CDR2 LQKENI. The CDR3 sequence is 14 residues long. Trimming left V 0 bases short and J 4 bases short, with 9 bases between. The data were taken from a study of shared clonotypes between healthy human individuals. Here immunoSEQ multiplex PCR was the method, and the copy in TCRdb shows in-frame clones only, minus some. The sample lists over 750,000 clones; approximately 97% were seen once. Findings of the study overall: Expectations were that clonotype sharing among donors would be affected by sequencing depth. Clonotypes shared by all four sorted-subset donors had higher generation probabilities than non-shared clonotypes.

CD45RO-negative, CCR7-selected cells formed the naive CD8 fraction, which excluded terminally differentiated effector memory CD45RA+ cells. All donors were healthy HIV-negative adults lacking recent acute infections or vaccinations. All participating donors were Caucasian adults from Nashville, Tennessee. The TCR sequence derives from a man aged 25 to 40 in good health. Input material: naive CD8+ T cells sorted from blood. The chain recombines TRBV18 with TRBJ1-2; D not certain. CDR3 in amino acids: CASSPPAQIYGYTF. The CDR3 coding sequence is TGTGCCAGCTCACCACCCGCCCAGATCTATGGCTACACCTTC.